This T cell receptor beta chain was profiled in a study of T cells after yellow fever vaccination. Study findings and constraints: Relatively few clonotypes were ones that appeared in both CD4 and CD8 compartments.

This clonotype was counted between two and nine times. Its cognate antigen is unknown. The study made its TCR cDNA through 5'RACE template switching. That step introduced a universal primer site along with UMIs. One entry per CDR3 protein, called by TCRdb with MiXCR from the 5' RACE reads. The sample contains roughly 250,000 distinct CDR3 sequences, around 13% of which appear only once. V gave up 4 bases and J gave up 4 bases; unmatched junction bases: 4. Germline CDR1 and CDR2: SGHRS and YFSETQ. The length of the CDR3 is 14 residues. This TCR was recovered from a man aged 25-45 years who received the YFV17D yellow fever vaccine. This specimen was CD4+ T cells sorted from PBMCs, taken 45 days after the yellow fever booster vaccination. The genes are TRBV5-1 and TRBJ2-7; the match to TRBD1 covers 11 bases. The CDR3 nucleotides are TGCGCCAGCAGCAGGGACAGGGGGGCTTACGAGCAGTACTTC. Its protein is CASSRDRGAYEQYF.